One sample yielded the 18 T cell receptor beta chains listed below, sequenced in a study of memory CD4+ T cells and cytomegalovirus serostatus. Data came from immunoSEQ multiplex PCR; TCRdb stores just in-frame clones and leaves some out. This sample yields about 52,000 clones, of which about 80% are seen a single time; around 1.3% belongs to the top ten. Single viable CD3+CD4+CD8-CD45RO+ cells were sorted as the memory CD4+ T cells. Sequenced input: memory CD4+ T cells from blood. The receptors stem from an adult in good health and CMV-seropositive.

The genes are TRBV11-2 and TRBJ1-3; the D is unclear. With 0 bases removed from V and 5 bases from J, the gap between germline ends came to 5 bases. The CDR3 has 13 amino acids. Germline V gives CDR1 SGHAT, CDR2 FQNNGV. CDR3: CASSLEGRNTIYF. CDR3 coding DNA: TGTGCCAGCAGCTTAGAAGGACGAAACACCATATATTTT.

CDR3 nucleotide sequence: TGTGCCAGCAGCCGTTCCGGGACAGTCCTCCAAGAGACCCAGTACTTC. It codes for CASSRSGTVLQETQYF. The genes are TRBV2 and TRBJ2-5, with 7 bases identical to TRBD1. The CDR3 runs 16 residues. J gave up 1 base and V 6 bases, and 11 bases lay outside the gene matches. Per the germline V gene, CDR1 is SNHLY and CDR2 is FYNNEI.

The chain has TRBV29-1 and TRBJ1-2, with 9 bases that match TRBD1. CDR3 length: 19 amino acids. V gave up 8 bases and J gave up 5 bases; unmatched junction bases: 27. The V gene's germline CDR1 is SQVTM and CDR2 ANQGSEA. The CDR3 bases are TGCAGCCCCGGATCACCAGTAACAGGGGGCGGACAAGCAACATATGGCTACACCTTC. This gives the protein CSPGSPVTGGGQATYGYTF.

This rearrangement joins TRBV4-2 to TRBJ1-5, with 9 bases aligning to TRBD1. V lost 1 base to trimming and J lost 3 bases; unmatched junction nucleotides: 7. Germline lookup yields CDR1 LGHNA and CDR2 YNFKEQ. This CDR3 comprises 17 residues. In DNA, the CDR3 is TGTGCCAGCAGCCAAGGGGGACAGGGCCCTTTCAATCAGCCCCAGCATTTT. Its protein product is CASSQGGQGPFNQPQHF.

The chain employs TRBV27 and TRBJ2-1, with a possible D match to TRBD2 (5 bases). Trimming left V 6 bases short and J 8 bases short, with 23 bases between. The germline CDR1 and CDR2 sequences are MNHEY and SMNVEV (reference sequence). The CDR3 length is 16 residues. The CDR3 is CASSTSGIIASHEQFF. The CDR3 DNA follows: TGTGCCAGCAGCACTTCGGGGATCATCGCTTCCCATGAGCAGTTCTTC.

This sequence joins TRBV5-8 and TRBJ1-1; tentatively, D is TRBD1 (6 bases). The germline V gene has CDR1 SGHTS and CDR2 YDEGEE. V was pared by 0 bases and J by 5 bases, with 17 bases between. The CDR3 sequence is 16 residues long. The CDR3 DNA is TGTGCCAGCAGCTTGGGGAACACAGGGTATGCGACTGAAGCTTTCTTT. It is translated as CASSLGNTGYATEAFF.

The chain links TRBV10-1 to TRBJ1-1; the match to TRBD1 covers 10 bases. V was pared by 0 bases and J by 10 bases, with 8 bases of the junction left unmatched. The CDR3 consists of 15 residues. Looked up from germline, CDR1 is WNHNN and CDR2 is SYGVQD (reference sequence). The CDR3 nucleotides read TGCGCCAGCAGTGAGTCGACAGGGGGCTCGGGGCGAGCTTTCTTT. Translated: CASSESTGGSGRAFF.

This clone was seen only a few times. This chain links TRBV5-1 with TRBJ1-6; D is undetermined. Between the trimmed V and J ends, which lost 3 bases and 10 bases, there was a span of 14 bases. Germline V CDR1 and CDR2: SGHRS, YFSETQ. The CDR3 totals 14 residues. CDR3 amino acids: CASSSGSGRSPLHF. DNA of the CDR3: TGCGCCAGCAGCTCCGGGAGCGGGAGGTCACCCCTCCACTTT. Supplemented by reference TRBV5-1 and TRBJ1-6, the full variable domain reads KAGVTQTPRYLIKTRGQQVTLSCSPISGHRSVSWYQQTPGQGLQFLFEYFSETQRNKGNFPGRFSGRQFSNSRSEMNVSTLELGDSALYLCASSSGSGRSPLHFGNGTRLTVT.

The V gene is TRBV7-9, the J gene TRBJ2-7, with no clear D. This CDR3 contains 14 residues. Trimming stripped 5 bases from V and 0 bases from J, with 11 bases between. Per the germline V gene, CDR1 is SEHNR and CDR2 is FQNEAQ (reference sequence). The CDR3 reads CASSPSQSSYEQYF. DNA of the CDR3: TGTGCCAGCAGCCCCTCACAGAGCTCCTACGAGCAGTACTTC. The full variable domain, completed using reference TRBV7-9 and TRBJ2-7, is DTGVSQNPRHKITKRGQNVTFRCDPISEHNRLYWYRQTLGQGPEFLTYFQNEAQLEKSRLLSDRFSAERPKGSFSTLEIQRTEQGDSAMYLCASSPSQSSYEQYFGPGTRLTVT.

The V and J genes are TRBV19 and TRBJ2-7; TRBD1 aligns across 9 bases. The J segment lost 6 bases and the V segment lost 3 bases, leaving 9 bases of the junction unmatched. Germline assignment: CDR1 LNHDA and CDR2 SQIVND (reference sequence). This CDR3 contains 15 residues. The CDR3 DNA follows: TGTGCCAGTAGTATCCGACCGGGACAGGGACCCGAGCAGTACTTC. It is translated as CASSIRPGQGPEQYF. Together with reference TRBV19 and TRBJ2-7, the CDR3 gives the full variable domain: DGGITQSPKYLFRKEGQNVTLSCEQNLNHDAMYWYRQDPGQGLRLIYYSQIVNDFQKGDIAEGYSVSREKKESFPLTVTSAQKNPTAFYLCASSIRPGQGPEQYFGPGTRLTVT.

This clone came up once. CDR3 protein: CASRKTGTGNTIYF. CDR3 bases: TGTGCCAGTAGAAAGACAGGGACGGGAAACACCATATATTTT. The J gene is TRBJ1-3, the V gene TRBV19; 7 nucleotides align to TRBD1. The CDR3 sequence is 14 residues long. In germline, CDR1 is LNHDA, CDR2 SQIVND (reference sequence). V lost 6 bases and J lost 4; bases outside the gene matches: 6.

The chain has TRBV4-3 and TRBJ2-3; the D call may be TRBD1 or TRBD2 (6 bases each). CDR1 is LGHNA, CDR2 YSLEER, per germline. Trimming removed 0 bases at V and 1 base at J, with 11 bases between. The CDR3 is 16 residues long. The CDR3 nucleotides are TGCGCCAGCAGCCAAGAAGGGGGGACCCGCACAGATACGCAGTATTTT. This sequence encodes CASSQEGGTRTDTQYF.

The gene calls are TRBV14 and TRBJ2-2, with 8 nucleotides matching TRBD2. Losses at the gene ends were 2 bases for V and 3 bases for J; bases not matched to a gene: 5. Germline V CDR1 and CDR2: SGHDN, FVKESK. This CDR3 region has 16 residues. CDR3 sequence: CASSQIGRADTGELFF. In nucleotides, the CDR3 is TGTGCCAGCAGCCAAATCGGGAGGGCGGACACCGGGGAGCTGTTTTTT.

The chain links TRBV7-2 to TRBJ2-7; TRBD2 agrees at 8 bases. Germline CDR1 reads SGHTA; CDR2 reads FQGNSA. The CDR3 totals 15 residues. Unmatched junction bases numbered 9, after V lost 5 bases and J lost 3 bases. CDR3 sequence (DNA): TGTGCCAGCAGCCCAAGAGGCGGGAGGTTCTACGAGCAGTACTTC. Its protein product is CASSPRGGRFYEQYF.

V usage is TRBV5-5 and J usage is TRBJ1-4, with D possibly TRBD1 on 5 matching bases. Trimming removed 3 bases from V and 3 bases from J, with 12 bases in between. CDR1 and CDR2 from the germline V gene are SGHKS and YYEKEE (reference sequence). This CDR3 has 15 residues. The chain's CDR3 is CASSWQGSANEKLFF. The DNA for the CDR3 is TGTGCCAGCAGCTGGCAGGGTTCGGCTAATGAAAAACTGTTTTTT.

The rearrangement links TRBV5-4 to TRBJ1-1; 7 bases line up with TRBD1. CDR3 length equals 13 residues. V dropped 2 bases and J dropped 7; count of bases not matched to a gene: 5. Germline V gene lookup returns CDR1 SGHNT and CDR2 YYREEE (reference sequence). CDR3 amino acids: CASSLKGAVEAFF. The CDR3 nucleotides read TGTGCCAGCAGCTTAAAGGGGGCGGTTGAAGCTTTCTTT. The full variable domain, in which reference TRBV5-4 and TRBJ1-1 provide the parts outside the CDR3, is ETGVTQSPTHLIKTRGQQVTLRCSSQSGHNTVSWYQQALGQGPQFIFQYYREEENGRGNFPPRFSGLQFPNYSSELNVNALELDDSALYLCASSLKGAVEAFFGQGTRLTVV.

The count of this clone is one. The gene calls are TRBV19 and TRBJ1-2, with D possibly being TRBD1 (6 bases). V was trimmed by 4 bases and J by 4 bases, leaving 19 bases between them. CDR1 is LNHDA and CDR2 is SQIVND in the germline V gene (reference sequence). This CDR3 is built from 16 residues. The CDR3 spells CASSRDTGPGGYGYTF. The CDR3 DNA reads TGTGCCAGTAGTAGAGATACAGGGCCCGGAGGCTATGGCTACACCTTC.

The J gene is TRBJ2-7, the V gene TRBV28, with D possibly being TRBD1 (8 bases). The CDR3 runs 14 residues. Germline lookup yields CDR1 MDHEN and CDR2 SYDVKM. Trimming removed 5 bases at V and 2 bases at J, with 13 bases between. The CDR3: CASSVTGGAYEQYF. As DNA, the CDR3 is TGTGCCAGCAGTGTTACAGGGGGGGCCTACGAGCAGTACTTC.